This TCR beta chain was retrieved from a study of T-cell reconstitution after alpha-beta-depleted transplantation in children. Study conclusions and caveats: T-cell counts and diversity at one year post-transplant came mainly from newly produced T cells. There were some patients whose high TCRbeta diversity at day 60 came from surviving recipient T cells and thymic progenitors. It was reported that alpha-beta T cells came from several hundred expanded graft clones (about two months after transplant).

The CDR3 contains 16 residues. Germline values: CDR1 LGHNA, CDR2 YSLEER. V lost 6 bases, J lost 1 base, and 13 bases lay in between. A library of TCRbeta sequences, prepared with unique molecular identifiers, was generated. TCRdb passed the PCR reads through MiXCR, listing each CDR3 protein once. The sample shows a few hundred thousand distinct CDR3 sequences, roughly 13% of them seen only once. As regards this clonotype: The target antigen is unknown.

This receptor was taken from a male patient younger than 18 who had a stem cell transplant for acute myeloid leukemia, so the T cells may come from the graft donor. This specimen was PBMCs, mostly from graft donor cells, taken 360 days after TCRalphabeta/CD19-depleted stem cell transplant. The V gene is TRBV4-3, the J gene TRBJ2-6; D may be TRBD1 (5 bases). Here the CDR3 DNA reads TGCGCCAGCAGTTATGGGGCACGGTCTGGGGCCAACGTCCTGACTTTC. It encodes CASSYGARSGANVLTF.